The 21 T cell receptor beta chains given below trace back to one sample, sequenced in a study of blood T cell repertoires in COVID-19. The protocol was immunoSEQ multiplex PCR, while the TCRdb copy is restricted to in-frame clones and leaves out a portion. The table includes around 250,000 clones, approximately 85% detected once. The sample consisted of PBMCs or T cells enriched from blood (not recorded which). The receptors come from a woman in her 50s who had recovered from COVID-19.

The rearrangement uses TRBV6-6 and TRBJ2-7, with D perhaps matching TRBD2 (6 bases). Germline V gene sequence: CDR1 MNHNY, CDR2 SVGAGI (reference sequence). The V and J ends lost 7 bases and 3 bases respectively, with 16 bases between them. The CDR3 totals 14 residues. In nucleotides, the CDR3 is TGTGCCAGCACTCCCACCGGGACTTACTACGAGCAGTACTTC. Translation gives CASTPTGTYYEQYF.

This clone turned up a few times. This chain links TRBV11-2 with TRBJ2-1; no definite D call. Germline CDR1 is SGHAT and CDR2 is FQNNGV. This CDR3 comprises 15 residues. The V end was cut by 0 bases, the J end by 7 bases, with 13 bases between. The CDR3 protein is CASSLDVSARNEQFF. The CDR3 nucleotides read TGTGCCAGCAGCTTAGATGTTTCGGCTAGAAATGAGCAGTTCTTC.

The CDR3 here is CASSIGQITF. In DNA form, the CDR3 reads TGTGCCAGCAGTATAGGACAGATCACCTTC. The chain employs TRBV28 and TRBJ1-2, with D possibly matching TRBD1 (6 bases). This CDR3 region has 10 residues. Germline values: CDR1 MDHEN, CDR2 SYDVKM. Between the trimmed V and J ends, which lost 5 bases and 13 bases, there was a span of 11 bases.

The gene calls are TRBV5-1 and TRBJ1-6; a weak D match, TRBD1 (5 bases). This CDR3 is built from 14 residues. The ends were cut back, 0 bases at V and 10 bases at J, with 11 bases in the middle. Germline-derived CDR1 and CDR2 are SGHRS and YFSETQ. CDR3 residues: CASSLGTGDSPLHF. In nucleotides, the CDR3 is TGCGCCAGCAGCTTGGGAACAGGAGACTCACCCCTCCACTTT.

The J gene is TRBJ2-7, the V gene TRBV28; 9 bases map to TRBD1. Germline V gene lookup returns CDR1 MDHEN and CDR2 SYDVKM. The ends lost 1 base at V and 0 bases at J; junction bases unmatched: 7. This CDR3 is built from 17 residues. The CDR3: CASSLLYGQGSSYEQYF. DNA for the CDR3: TGTGCCAGCAGTTTATTGTACGGACAGGGGAGCTCCTACGAGCAGTACTTC.

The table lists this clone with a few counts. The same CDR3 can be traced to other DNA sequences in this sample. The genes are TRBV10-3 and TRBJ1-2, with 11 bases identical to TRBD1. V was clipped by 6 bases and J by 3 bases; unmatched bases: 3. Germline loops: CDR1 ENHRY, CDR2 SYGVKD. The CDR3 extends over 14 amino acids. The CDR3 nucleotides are TGTGCCATCAGCCGGACAGGGGGCGACTATGGCTACACCTTC. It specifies CAISRTGGDYGYTF.

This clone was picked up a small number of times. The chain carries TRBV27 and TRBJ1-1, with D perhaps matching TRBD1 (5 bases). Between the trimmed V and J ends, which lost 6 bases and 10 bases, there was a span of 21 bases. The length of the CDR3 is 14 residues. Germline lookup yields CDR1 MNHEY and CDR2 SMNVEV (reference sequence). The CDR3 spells CASSRPGGTGGAFF. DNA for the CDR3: TGTGCCAGCAGCCGCCCGGGGGGAACGGGGGGAGCTTTCTTT.

The CDR3 DNA sequence: TGTGCCAGCAGCTCGCAGGGCGGGGGCAATCAGCCCCAGCATTTT. The encoded protein is CASSSQGGGNQPQHF. The V gene is TRBV7-8, the J gene TRBJ1-5; a weak D match, TRBD1 (5 bases). The V gene's germline CDR1 is SGHVS and CDR2 FQNEAQ. This CDR3 spans 15 amino acids. V dropped 4 bases and J dropped 2 bases, with 12 bases sitting between them.

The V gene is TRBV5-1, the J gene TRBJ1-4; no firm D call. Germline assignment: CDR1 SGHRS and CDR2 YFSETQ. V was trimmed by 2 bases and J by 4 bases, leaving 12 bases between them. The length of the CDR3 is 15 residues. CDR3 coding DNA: TGCGCCAGCAGCTTCGGGGATCGGGGTAATGAAAAACTGTTTTTT. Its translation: CASSFGDRGNEKLFF.

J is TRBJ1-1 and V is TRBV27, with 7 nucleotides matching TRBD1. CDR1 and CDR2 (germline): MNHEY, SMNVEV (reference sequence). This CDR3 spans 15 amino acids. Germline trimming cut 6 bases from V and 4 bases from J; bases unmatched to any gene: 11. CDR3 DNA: TGTGCCAGCAGCCTTGACAGGGACGGTGGCACTGAAGCTTTCTTT. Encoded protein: CASSLDRDGGTEAFF.

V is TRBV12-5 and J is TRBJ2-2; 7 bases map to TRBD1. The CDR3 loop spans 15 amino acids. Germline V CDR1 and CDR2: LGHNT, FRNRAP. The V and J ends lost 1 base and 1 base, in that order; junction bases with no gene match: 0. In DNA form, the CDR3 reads TGTGCTAGTGGTTTGGGACAGGGGAACACCGGGGAGCTGTTTTTT. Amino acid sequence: CASGLGQGNTGELFF.

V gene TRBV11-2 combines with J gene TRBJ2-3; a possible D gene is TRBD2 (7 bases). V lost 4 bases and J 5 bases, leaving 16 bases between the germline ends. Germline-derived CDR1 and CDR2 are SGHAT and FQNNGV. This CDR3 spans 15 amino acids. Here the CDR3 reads CASSSRAGARDTQYF. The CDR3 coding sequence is TGTGCCAGCAGCTCCAGGGCGGGGGCTAGAGATACGCAGTATTTT.

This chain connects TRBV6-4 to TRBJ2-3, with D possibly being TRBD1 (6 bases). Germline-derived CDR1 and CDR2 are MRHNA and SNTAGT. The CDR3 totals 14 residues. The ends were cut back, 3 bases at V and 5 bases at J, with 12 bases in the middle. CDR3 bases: TGTGCCAGCAGTGAGCAGGGGTTCGGAGATACGCAGTATTTT. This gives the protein CASSEQGFGDTQYF.

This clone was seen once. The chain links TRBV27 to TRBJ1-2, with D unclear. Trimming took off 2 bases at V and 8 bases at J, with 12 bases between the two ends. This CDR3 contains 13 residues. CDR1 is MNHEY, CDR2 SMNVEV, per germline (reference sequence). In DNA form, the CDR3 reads TGTGCCAGCAGTTTAGAGGGCCCTCAAGGCTACACCTTC. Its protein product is CASSLEGPQGYTF.

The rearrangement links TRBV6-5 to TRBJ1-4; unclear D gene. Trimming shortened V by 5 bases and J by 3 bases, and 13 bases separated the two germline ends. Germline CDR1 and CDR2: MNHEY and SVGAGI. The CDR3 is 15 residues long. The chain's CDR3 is CASSPIEGANEKLFF. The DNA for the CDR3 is TGTGCCAGCAGTCCTATCGAGGGAGCTAATGAAAAACTGTTTTTT.

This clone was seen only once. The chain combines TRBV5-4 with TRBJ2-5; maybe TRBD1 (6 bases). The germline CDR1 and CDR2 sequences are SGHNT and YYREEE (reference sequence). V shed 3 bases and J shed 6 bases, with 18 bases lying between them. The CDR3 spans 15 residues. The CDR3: CASSWGLTAEQTQYF. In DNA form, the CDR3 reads TGTGCCAGCAGCTGGGGGCTTACAGCGGAGCAGACCCAGTACTTC. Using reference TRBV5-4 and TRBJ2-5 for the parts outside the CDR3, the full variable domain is ETGVTQSPTHLIKTRGQQVTLRCSSQSGHNTVSWYQQALGQGPQFIFQYYREEENGRGNFPPRFSGLQFPNYSSELNVNALELDDSALYLCASSWGLTAEQTQYFGPGTRLLVL.

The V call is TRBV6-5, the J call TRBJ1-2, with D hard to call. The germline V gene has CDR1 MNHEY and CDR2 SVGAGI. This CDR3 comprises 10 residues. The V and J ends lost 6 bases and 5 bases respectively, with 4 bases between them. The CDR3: CASSPYGYTF. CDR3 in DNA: TGTGCCAGCAGCCCATATGGCTACACCTTC.

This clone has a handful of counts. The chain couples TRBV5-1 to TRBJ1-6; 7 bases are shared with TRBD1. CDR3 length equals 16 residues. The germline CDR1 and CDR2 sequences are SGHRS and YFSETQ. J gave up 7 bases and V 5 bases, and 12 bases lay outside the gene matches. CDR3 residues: CASRTGISSGNSPLHF. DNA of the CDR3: TGCGCCAGCAGGACAGGGATAAGTTCGGGCAATTCACCCCTCCACTTT.

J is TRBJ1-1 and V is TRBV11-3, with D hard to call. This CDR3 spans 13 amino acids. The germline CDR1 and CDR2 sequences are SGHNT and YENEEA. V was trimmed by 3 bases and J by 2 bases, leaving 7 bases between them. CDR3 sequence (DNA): TGTGCCAGCAGCTTGGGAGAAAACACTGAAGCTTTCTTT. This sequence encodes CASSLGENTEAFF.

CDR3 residues: CASSEILRDKFYNEQFF. Written as DNA, the CDR3 is TGTGCCAGCAGTGAAATTCTCCGGGACAAGTTCTACAATGAGCAGTTCTTC. V and J are TRBV6-1 and TRBJ2-1, with TRBD1 as a possible D gene (6 bases). The CDR3 has 17 amino acids. V lost 2 bases, J lost 3 bases, and 17 bases lay in between. CDR1 is MNHNS and CDR2 is SASEGT in the germline V gene.

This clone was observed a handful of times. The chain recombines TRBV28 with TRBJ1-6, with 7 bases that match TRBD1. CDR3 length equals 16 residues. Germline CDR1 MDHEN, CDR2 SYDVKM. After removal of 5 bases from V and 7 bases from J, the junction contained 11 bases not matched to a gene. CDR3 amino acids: CASSPPSGQQNSPLHF. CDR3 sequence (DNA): TGTGCCAGCAGTCCCCCTTCGGGACAGCAGAATTCACCCCTCCACTTT.